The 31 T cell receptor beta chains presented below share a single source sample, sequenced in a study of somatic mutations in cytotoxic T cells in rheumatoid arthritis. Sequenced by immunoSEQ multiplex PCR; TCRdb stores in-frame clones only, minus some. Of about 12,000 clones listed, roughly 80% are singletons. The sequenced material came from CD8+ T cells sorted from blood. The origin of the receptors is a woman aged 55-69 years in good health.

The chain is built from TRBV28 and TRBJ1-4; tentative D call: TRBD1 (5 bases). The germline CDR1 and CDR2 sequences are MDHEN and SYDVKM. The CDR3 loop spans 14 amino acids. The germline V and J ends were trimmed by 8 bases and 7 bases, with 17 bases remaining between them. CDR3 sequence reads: CASRPVGQGEKLFF. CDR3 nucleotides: TGTGCCAGCCGTCCCGTAGGGCAGGGTGAAAAACTGTTTTTT.

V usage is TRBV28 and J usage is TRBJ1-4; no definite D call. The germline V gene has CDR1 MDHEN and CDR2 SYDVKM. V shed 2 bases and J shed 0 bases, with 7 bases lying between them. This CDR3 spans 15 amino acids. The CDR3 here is CASSLTASTNEKLFF. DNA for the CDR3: TGTGCCAGCAGTTTAACAGCTTCAACTAATGAAAAACTGTTTTTT. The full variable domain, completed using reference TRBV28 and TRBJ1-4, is DVKVTQSSRYLVKRTGEKVFLECVQDMDHENMFWYRQDPGLGLRLIYFSYDVKMKEKGDIPEGYSVSREKKERFSLILESASTNQTSMYLCASSLTASTNEKLFFGSGTQLSVL.

The CDR3 nucleotides read TGTGCCAGCAGCGTAGAGGGCGGGGGGGGAGAGACCCAGTACTTC. This gives the protein CASSVEGGGGETQYF. The rearrangement joins TRBV9 to TRBJ2-5; 9 bases agree with TRBD2. Unmatched junction bases numbered 4, after V lost 0 bases and J lost 4 bases. The CDR3 extends over 15 amino acids. CDR1 SGDLS and CDR2 YYNGEE come from the germline V gene.

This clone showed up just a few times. CDR3 amino acids: CASSYGLAGGVGELFF. As DNA, the CDR3 is TGTGCCAGCAGTTACGGACTAGCGGGGGGGGTCGGGGAGCTGTTTTTT. This chain joins TRBV4-2 and TRBJ2-2; 15 bases fit TRBD2. The germline V gene has CDR1 LGHNA and CDR2 YNFKEQ. There are 16 residues in the CDR3. J gave up 7 bases and V 6 bases, and 6 bases lay outside the gene matches.

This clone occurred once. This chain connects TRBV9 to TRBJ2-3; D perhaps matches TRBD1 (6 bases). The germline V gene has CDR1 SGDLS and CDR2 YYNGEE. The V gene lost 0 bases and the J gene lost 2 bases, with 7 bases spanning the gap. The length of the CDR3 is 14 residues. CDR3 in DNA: TGTGCCAGCAGCGTAGACAGGGCCACAGATACGCAGTATTTT. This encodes CASSVDRATDTQYF.

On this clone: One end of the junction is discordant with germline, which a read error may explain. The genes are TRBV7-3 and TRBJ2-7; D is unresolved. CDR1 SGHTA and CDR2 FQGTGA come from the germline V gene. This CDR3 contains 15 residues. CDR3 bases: TGCGCCAGCAGCCCTGCCTCGGCGGCTGAATACGAGCAGTACTTC. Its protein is CASSPASAAEYEQYF.

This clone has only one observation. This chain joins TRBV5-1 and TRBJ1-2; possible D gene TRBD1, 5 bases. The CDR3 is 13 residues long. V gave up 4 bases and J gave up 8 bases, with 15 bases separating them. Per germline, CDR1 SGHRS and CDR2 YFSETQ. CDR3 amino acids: CASSLKGEGGYTF. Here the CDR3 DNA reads TGCGCCAGCAGCCTAAAAGGGGAGGGAGGCTACACCTTC.

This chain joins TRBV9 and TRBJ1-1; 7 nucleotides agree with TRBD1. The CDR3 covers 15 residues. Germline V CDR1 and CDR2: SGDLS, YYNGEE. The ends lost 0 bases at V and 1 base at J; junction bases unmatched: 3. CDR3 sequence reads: CASSVAWDRNTEAFF. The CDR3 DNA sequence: TGTGCCAGCAGCGTAGCTTGGGACAGGAACACTGAAGCTTTCTTT.

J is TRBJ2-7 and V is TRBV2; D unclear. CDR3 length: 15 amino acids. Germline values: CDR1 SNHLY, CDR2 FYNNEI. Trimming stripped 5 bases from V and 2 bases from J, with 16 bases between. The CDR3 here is CASSPRQGAPYEQYF. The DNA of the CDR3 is TGTGCCAGCAGTCCACGTCAAGGAGCCCCCTACGAGCAGTACTTC.

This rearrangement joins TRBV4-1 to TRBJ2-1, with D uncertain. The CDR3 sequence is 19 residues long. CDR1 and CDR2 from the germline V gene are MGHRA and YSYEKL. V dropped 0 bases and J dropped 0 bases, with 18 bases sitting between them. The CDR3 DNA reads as TGCGCCAGCAGCCAAGATTTGACCGCTCAGGTTGGCTCCTACAATGAGCAGTTCTTC. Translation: CASSQDLTAQVGSYNEQFF.

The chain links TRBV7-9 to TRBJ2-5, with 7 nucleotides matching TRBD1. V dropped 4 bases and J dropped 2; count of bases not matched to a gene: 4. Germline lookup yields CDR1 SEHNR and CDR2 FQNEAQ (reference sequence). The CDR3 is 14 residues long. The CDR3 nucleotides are TGTGCCAGCAGCTCCGGACAGGTTCAAGAGACCCAGTACTTC. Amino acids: CASSSGQVQETQYF.

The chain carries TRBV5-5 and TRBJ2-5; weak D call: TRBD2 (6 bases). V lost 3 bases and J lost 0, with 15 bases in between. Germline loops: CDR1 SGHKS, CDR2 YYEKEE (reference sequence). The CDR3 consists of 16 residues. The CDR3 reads CASSSPIRDYQETQYF. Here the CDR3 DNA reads TGTGCCAGCAGCTCCCCGATCCGGGACTACCAAGAGACCCAGTACTTC.

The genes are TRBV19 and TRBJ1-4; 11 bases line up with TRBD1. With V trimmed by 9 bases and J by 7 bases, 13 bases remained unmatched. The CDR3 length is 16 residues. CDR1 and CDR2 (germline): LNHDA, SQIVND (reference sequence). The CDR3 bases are TGTGCCAGCACCGCTCCCAGGACAGGGGGCTTTGAAAAACTGTTTTTT. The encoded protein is CASTAPRTGGFEKLFF.

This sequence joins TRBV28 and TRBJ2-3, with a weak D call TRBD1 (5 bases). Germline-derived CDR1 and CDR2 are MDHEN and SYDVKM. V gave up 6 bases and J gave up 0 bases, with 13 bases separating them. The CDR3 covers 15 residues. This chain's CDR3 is CASSLGQYSTDTQYF. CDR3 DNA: TGTGCCAGCAGCTTGGGGCAGTATAGCACAGATACGCAGTATTTT.

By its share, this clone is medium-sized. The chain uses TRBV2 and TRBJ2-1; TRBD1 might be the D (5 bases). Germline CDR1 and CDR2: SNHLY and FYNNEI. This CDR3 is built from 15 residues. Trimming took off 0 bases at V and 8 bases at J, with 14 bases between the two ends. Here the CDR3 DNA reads TGTGCCAGCAGTGAAGCGGGGCGCCTCTTGGATGAGCAGTTCTTC. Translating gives CASSEAGRLLDEQFF.

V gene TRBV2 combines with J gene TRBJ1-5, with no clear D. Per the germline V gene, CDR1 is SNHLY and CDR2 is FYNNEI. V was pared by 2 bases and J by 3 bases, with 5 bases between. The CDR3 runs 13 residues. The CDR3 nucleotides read TGTGCCAGCAGTGAACCAAACAATCAGCCCCAGCATTTT. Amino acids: CASSEPNNQPQHF. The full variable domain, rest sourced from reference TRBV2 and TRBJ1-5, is EPEVTQTPSHQVTQMGQEVILRCVPISNHLYFYWYRQILGQKVEFLVSFYNNEISEKSEIFDDQFSVERPDGSNFTLKIRSTKLEDSAMYFCASSEPNNQPQHFGDGTRLSIL.

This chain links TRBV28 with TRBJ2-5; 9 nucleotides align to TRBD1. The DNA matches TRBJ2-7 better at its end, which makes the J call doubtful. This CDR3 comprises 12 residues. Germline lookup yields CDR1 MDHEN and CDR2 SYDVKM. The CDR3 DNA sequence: TGTGCCAGCAGCGGGGACAGGGTCGAGCAGTACTTC. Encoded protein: CASSGDRVEQYF.

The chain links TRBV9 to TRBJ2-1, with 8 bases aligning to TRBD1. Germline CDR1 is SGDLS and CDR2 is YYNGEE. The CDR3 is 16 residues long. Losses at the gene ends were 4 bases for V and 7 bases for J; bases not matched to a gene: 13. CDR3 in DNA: TGTGCCAGCAGCCATGGACAGGGACAAGATTGGAATGAGCAGTTCTTC. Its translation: CASSHGQGQDWNEQFF.

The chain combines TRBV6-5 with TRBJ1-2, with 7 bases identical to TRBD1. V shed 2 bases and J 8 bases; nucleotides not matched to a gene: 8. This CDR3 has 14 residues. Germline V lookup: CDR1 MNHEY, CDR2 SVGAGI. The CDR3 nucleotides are TGTGCCAGCAGTTACGCTGACAGGGATCGGGGCTACACCTTC. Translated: CASSYADRDRGYTF.

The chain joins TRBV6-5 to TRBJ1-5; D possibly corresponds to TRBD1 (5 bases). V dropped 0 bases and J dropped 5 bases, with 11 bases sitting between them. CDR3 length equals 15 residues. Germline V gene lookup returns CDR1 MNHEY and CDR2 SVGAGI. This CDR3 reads CASSYSVGGDQPQHF. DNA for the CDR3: TGTGCCAGCAGTTACTCTGTCGGGGGGGATCAGCCCCAGCATTTT.

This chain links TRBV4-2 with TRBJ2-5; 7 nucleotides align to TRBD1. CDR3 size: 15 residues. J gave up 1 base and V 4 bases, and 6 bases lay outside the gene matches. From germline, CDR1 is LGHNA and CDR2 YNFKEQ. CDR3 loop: CASSPHRGPQETQYF. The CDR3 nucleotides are TGTGCCAGCAGCCCCCACAGGGGACCCCAAGAGACCCAGTACTTC.

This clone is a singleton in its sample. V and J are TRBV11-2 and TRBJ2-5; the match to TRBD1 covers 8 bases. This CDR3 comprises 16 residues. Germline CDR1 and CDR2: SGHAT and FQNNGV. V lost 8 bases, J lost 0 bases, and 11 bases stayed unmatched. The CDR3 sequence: CASLHSGQGYQETQYF. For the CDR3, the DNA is TGTGCCAGCCTGCACTCTGGACAGGGTTACCAAGAGACCCAGTACTTC.

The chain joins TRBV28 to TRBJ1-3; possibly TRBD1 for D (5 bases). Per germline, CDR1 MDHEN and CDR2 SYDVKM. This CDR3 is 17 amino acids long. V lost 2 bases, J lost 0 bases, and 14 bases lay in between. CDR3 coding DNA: TGTGCCAGCAGTTTAACCCTTGGACAAAACTCTGGAAACACCATATATTTT. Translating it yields CASSLTLGQNSGNTIYF.

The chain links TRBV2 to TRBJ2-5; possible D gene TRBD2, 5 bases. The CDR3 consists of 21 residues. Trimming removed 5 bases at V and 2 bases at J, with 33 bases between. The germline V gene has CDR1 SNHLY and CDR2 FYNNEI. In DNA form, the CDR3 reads TGTGCCAGCAGTATGACTACAATATCGGGGAAGAGGACCGAGGGTCAAGAGACCCAGTACTTC. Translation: CASSMTTISGKRTEGQETQYF.

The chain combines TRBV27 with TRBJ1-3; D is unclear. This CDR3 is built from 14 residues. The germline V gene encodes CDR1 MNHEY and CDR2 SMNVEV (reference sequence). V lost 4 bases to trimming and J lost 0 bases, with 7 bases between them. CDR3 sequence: CASSSGDSGNTIYF. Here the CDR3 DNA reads TGTGCCAGCAGTTCCGGAGACTCTGGAAACACCATATATTTT.

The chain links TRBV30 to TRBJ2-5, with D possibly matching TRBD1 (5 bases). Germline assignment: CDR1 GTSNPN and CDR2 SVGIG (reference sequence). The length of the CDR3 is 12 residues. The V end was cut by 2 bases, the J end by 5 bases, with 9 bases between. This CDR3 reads CAWSQGGETQYF. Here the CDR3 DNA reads TGTGCCTGGAGTCAGGGTGGGGAGACCCAGTACTTC.

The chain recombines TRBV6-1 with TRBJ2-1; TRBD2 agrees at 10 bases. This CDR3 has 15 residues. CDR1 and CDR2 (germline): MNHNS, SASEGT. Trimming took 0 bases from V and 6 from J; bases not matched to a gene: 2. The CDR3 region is CASSEASGGANEQFF. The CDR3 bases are TGTGCCAGCAGTGAAGCGAGCGGGGGGGCCAATGAGCAGTTCTTC.

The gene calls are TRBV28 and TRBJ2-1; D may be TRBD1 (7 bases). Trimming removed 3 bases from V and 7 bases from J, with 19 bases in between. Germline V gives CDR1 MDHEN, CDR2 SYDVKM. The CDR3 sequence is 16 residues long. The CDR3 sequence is CASSFRWRGPENEQFF. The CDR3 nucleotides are TGTGCCAGCAGTTTCCGATGGAGGGGGCCCGAGAATGAGCAGTTCTTC.

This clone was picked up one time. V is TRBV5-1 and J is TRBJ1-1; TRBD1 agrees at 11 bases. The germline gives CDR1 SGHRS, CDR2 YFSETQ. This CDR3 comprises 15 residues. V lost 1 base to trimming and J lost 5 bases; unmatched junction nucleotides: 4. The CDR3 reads CASSLPGQGGTEAFF. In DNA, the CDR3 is TGCGCCAGCAGCTTGCCGGGACAGGGGGGAACTGAAGCTTTCTTT.

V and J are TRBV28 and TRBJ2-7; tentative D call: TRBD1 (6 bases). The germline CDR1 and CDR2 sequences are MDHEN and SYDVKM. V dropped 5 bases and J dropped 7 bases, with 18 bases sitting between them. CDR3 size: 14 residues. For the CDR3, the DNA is TGTGCCAGCAGTGAAAGGGACATATTTGGGGAGCAGTACGTC. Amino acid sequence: CASSERDIFGEQYV.

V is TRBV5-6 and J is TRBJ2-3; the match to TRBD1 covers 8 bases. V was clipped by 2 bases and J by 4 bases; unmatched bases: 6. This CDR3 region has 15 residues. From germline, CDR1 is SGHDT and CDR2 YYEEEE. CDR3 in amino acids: CASSFVGQVSDTQYF. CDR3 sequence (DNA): TGTGCCAGCAGCTTTGTGGGACAGGTGTCAGATACGCAGTATTTT.